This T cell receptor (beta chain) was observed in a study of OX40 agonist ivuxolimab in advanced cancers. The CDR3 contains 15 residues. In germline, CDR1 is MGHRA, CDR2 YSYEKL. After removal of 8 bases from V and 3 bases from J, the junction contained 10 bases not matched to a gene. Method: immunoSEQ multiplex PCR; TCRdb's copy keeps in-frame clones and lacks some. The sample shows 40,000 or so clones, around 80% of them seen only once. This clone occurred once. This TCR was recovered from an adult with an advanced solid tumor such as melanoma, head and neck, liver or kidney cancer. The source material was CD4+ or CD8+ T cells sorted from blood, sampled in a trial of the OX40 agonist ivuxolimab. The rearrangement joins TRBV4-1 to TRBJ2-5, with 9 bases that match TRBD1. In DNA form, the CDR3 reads TGCGCCAGCTCGTCAAACAGGGACAGGGAAGAGACCCAGTACTTC. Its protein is CASSSNRDREETQYF.